The clone carrying this T cell receptor (beta chain) occurred a few times. The target antigen is unknown. This record comes from a study of vaccination and CD4 T cells after COVID-19. Turning to the study itself: Samples were taken after vaccination, a median of roughly 72 days after dose two, with a range of 14 to 241. Study findings and constraints: Of the reactive clones in convalescent patients, a median around 90% showed up only post-vaccination.

Oncomine TCR Beta short-read sequencing was applied to DNA from cultured CD4+ T cells. TCRdb re-derived calls from the PCR reads in MiXCR, one entry per CDR3 protein. This table has some 9,300 distinct CDR3 sequences, around 70% appearing once. Sample treatment: approximately 9-day PBMC culture with coronavirus spike peptide pools or control peptides (ViraFEST assay). On days 3 and 7, half the medium was swapped for fresh IL-2-containing medium. V lost 0 bases to trimming and J lost 6 bases, with 12 bases between them. The CDR3 contains 16 residues. Germline values: CDR1 SGHVS, CDR2 FNYEAQ. Sequenced input: CD4+ T cells from blood, cultured in vitro. This chain joins TRBV7-6 and TRBJ1-6; the D gene is possibly TRBD1 (5 bases). This sequence was found in a human donor who had recovered from COVID-19. CDR3 region: CASSLATGGSNSPLHF. The CDR3 DNA sequence: TGTGCCAGCAGCTTAGCAACCGGGGGTAGTAATTCACCCCTCCACTTT.